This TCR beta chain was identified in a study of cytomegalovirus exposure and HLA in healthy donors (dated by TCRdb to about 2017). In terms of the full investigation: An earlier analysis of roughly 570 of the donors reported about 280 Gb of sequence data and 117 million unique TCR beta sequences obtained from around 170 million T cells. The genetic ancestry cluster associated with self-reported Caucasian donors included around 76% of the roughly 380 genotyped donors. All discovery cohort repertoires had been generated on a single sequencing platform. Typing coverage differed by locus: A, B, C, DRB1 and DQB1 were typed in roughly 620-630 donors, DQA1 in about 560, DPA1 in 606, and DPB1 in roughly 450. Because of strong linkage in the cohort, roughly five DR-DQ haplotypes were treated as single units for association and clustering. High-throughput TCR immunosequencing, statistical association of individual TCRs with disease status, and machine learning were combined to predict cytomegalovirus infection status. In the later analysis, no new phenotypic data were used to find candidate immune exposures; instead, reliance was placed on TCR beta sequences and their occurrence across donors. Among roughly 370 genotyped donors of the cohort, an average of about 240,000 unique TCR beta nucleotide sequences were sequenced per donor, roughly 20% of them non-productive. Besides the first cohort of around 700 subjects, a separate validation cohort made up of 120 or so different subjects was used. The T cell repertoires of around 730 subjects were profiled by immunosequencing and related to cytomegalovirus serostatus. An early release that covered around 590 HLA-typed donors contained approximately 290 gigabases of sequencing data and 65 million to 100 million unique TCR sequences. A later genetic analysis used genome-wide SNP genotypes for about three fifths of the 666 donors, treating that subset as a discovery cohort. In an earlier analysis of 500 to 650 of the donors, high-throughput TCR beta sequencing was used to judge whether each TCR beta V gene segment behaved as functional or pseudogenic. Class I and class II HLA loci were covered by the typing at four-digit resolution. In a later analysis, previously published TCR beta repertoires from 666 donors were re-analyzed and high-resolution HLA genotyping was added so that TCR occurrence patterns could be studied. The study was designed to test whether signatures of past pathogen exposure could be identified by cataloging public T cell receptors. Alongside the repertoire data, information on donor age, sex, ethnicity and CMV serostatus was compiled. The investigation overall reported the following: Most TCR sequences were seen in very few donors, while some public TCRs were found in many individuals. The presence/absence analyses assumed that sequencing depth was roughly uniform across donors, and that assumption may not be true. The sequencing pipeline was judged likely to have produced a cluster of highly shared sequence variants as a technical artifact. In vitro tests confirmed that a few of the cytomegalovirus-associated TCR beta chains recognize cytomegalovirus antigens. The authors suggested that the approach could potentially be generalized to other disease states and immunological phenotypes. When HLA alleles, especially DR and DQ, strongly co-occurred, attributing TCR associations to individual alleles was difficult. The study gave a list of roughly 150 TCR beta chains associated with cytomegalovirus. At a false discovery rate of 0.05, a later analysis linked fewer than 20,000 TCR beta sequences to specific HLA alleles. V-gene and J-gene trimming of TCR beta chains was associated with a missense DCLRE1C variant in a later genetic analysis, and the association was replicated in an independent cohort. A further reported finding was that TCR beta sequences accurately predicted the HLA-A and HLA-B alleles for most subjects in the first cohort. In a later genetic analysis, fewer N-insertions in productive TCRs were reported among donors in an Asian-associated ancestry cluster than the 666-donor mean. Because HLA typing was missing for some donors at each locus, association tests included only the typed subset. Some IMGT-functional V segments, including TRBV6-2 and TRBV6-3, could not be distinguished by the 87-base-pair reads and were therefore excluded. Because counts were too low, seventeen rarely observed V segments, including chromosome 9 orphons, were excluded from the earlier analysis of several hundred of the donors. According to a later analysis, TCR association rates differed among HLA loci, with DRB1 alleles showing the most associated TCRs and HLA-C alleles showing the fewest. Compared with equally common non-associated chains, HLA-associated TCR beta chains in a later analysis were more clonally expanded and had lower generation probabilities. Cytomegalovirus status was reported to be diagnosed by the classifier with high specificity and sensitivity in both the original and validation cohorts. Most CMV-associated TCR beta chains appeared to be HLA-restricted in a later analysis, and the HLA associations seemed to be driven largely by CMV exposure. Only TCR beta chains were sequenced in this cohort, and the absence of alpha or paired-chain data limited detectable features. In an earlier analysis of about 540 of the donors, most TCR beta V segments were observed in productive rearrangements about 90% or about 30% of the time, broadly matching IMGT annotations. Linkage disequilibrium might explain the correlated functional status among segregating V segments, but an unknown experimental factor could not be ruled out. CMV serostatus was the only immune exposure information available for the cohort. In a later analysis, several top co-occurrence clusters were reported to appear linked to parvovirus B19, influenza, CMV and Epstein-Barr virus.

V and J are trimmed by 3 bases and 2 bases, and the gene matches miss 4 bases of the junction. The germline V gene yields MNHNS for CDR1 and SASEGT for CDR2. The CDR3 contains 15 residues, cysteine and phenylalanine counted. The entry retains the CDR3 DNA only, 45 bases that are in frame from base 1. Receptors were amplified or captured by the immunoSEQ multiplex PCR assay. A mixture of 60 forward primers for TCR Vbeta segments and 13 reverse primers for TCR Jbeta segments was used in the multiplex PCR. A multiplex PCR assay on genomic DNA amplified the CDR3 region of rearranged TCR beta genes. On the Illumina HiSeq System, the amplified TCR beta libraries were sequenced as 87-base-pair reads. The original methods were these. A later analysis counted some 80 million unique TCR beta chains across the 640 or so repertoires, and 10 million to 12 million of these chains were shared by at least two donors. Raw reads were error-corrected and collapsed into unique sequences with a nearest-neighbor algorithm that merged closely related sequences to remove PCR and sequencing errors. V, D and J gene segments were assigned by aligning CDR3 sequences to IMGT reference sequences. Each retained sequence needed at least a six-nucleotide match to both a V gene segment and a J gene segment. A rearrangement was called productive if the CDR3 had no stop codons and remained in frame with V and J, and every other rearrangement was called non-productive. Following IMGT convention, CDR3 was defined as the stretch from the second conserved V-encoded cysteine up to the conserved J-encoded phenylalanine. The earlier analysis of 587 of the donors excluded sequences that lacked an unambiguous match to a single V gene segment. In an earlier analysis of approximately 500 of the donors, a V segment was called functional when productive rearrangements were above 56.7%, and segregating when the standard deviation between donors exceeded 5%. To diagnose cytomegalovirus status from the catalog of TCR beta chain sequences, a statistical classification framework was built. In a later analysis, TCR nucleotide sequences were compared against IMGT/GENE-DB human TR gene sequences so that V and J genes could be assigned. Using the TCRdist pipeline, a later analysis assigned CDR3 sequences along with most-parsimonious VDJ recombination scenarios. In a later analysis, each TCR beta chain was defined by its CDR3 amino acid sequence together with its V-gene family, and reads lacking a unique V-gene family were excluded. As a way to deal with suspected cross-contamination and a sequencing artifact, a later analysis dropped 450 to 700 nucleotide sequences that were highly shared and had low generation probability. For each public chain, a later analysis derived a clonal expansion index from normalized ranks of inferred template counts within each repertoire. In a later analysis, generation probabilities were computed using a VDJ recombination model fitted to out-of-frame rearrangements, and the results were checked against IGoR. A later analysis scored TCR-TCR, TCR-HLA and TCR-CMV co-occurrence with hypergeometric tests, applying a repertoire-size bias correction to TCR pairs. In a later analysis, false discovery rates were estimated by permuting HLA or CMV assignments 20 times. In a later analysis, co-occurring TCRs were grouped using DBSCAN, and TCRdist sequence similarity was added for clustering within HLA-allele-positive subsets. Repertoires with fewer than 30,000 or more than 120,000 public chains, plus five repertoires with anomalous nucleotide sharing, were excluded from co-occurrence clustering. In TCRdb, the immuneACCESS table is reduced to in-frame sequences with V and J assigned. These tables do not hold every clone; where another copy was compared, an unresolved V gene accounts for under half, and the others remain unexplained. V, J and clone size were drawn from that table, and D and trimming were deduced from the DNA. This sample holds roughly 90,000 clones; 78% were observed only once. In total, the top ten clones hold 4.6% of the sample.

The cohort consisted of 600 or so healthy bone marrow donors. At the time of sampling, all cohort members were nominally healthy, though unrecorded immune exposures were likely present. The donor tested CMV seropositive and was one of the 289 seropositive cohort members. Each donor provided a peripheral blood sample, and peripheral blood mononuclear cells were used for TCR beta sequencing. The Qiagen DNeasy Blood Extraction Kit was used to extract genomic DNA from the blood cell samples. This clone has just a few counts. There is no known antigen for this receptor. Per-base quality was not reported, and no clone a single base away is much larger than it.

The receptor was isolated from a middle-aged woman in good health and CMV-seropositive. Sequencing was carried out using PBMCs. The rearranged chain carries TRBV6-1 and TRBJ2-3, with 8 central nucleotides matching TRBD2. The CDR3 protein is CASSDSGRSTDTQYF. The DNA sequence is TGTGCCAGCAGTGACAGCGGGAGATCCACAGATACGCAGTATTTT.